These T cell receptor beta chains were read from a single sample in a study of blood T cells in healthy people across ages. TCRdb fed the 5' RACE reads into MiXCR, producing one record per CDR3 protein. The sample lists 1.5 million to 2 million distinct CDR3 sequences, roughly two fifths occurring once. Input material: blood. Every receptor here comes from a human donor in good health. Each CDR3 is given with its conserved first and last residue. The order of the fields is J gene, V gene, clone size, D gene, CDR3 DNA, CDR3 protein. The D gene is left open where the match is weak. Only part of the rows carry a size: once, few, many, or a class if the clone is expanded.

>TRBJ1-3|TRBV5-1|few|.
TGCGCCAGCAGCCGGACGACGGTGAACTCTGGAAACACCATATATTTT
CASSRTTVNSGNTIYF
>TRBJ2-7|TRBV15|few|TRBD1
TGTGCCACCAGTCCCGGCGGGACAGGGTCCTACGAGCAGTACTTC
CATSPGGTGSYEQYF
>TRBJ2-3|TRBV6-1|once|.
TGTGCCAGCAGTGGTGGGTTGGCGCCCCGGGCCACAGATACGCAGTATTTT
CASSGGLAPRATDTQYF
>TRBJ2-5|TRBV7-2|.|.
TGTGCCAGCAGCTTATCGGACAGTCCCAAGGAGACCCAGTACTTC
CASSLSDSPKETQYF
>TRBJ2-3|TRBV29-1|.|TRBD1
TGCAGCGTTGAAGTGACAGGGGGCAGGACGCAGTATTTT
CSVEVTGGRTQYF
>TRBJ1-2|TRBV7-2|.|.
TGTGCCAGCAGCTTAGCCCCTCACGGCTACACCTTC
CASSLAPHGYTF
>TRBJ1-2|TRBV12-3/TRBV12-4|.|.
TGTGCCAGCAGTTTAGTACAAACCAACTATGGCTACACCTTC
CASSLVQTNYGYTF
>TRBJ1-5|TRBV29-1|.|.
TGCAGCGTTGCCGCGGGGCTTAATCAGCCCCAGCATTTT
CSVAAGLNQPQHF
>TRBJ1-1|TRBV29-1|few|.
TGCAGCGCGGACACATCCATGAACACTGAAGCTTTCTTT
CSADTSMNTEAFF
>TRBJ1-6|TRBV4-3|.|.
TGCGCCAGCAGCCAAGTTACCACGTCACCCCTCCACTTT
CASSQVTTSPLHF
>TRBJ2-1|TRBV11-2|once|.
TGTGCCAGCAGCCTACGGGGGGCTATAAACTCCTACAATGAGCAGTTCTTC
CASSLRGAINSYNEQFF
>TRBJ2-7|TRBV24-1|few|TRBD2
TGTGCCACCGGGGGGGATTCCTCCCACGAGCAGTACTTC
CATGGDSSHEQYF
>TRBJ2-7|TRBV7-9|.|.
TGTGCCAGCAGCGGAGAGCGAGACGGAACCTACGAGCAGTACTTC
CASSGERDGTYEQYF
>TRBJ2-3|TRBV12-3/TRBV12-4|few|TRBD2
TGTGCCAGCAGTTGGATTTCGGGGGGGCCGGTAATGACAGATACGCAGTATTTT
CASSWISGGPVMTDTQYF
>TRBJ2-3|TRBV12-3/TRBV12-4|.|TRBD1
TGTGCCAGCAGCTTCCCAGGGGGTGACCGTAACACGCAGTATTTT
CASSFPGGDRNTQYF
>TRBJ1-2|TRBV7-2|.|.
TGTGCCAGCAGCCCCTCGGCGGAGGCGTCTAACTATGGCTACACCTTC
CASSPSAEASNYGYTF
>TRBJ2-7|TRBV28|.|TRBD1
TGTGCCAGCAGTTTAGGGTCCGGGACAGGGTTTGTCTACGAGCAGTACTTC
CASSLGSGTGFVYEQYF
>TRBJ1-2|TRBV5-6|.|.
TGTGCCAGCAGCTTCGCTCTTGGCTACACCTTC
CASSFALGYTF
>TRBJ1-5|TRBV20-1|.|.
TGCAGTGCAAAGACTTGGCAGTCCAATCAGCCCCAGCATTTT
CSAKTWQSNQPQHF
>TRBJ1-3|TRBV13|few|TRBD1
TGTGCCAGCAGCGCGGGACAGGCTGGAAACACCATATATTTT
CASSAGQAGNTIYF
>TRBJ1-2|TRBV4-2|.|.
TGTGCCAGCAGCCAACCGGCTCCCGAGGGCTACACCTTC
CASSQPAPEGYTF
>TRBJ2-1|TRBV7-3|.|TRBD1
TGTGCCAGCAGCCGAACACCACAGGGGTCCTACAATGAGCAGTTCTTC
CASSRTPQGSYNEQFF
>TRBJ1-1|TRBV7-2|.|.
TGTGCCAGCAGCTCAAGGACCTTCGCCTCGGATGAAGCTTTCTTT
CASSSRTFASDEAFF
>TRBJ2-7|TRBV28|.|.
TGTGCCAGCAGTTTGGGGGGAAGCATGTACGAGCAGTACTTC
CASSLGGSMYEQYF
>TRBJ1-2|TRBV12-3/TRBV12-4|.|.
TGTGCCAGCAGTCGTGGGGCGGAAGGCTACACCTTC
CASSRGAEGYTF
>TRBJ2-2|TRBV7-2|.|.
TGTGCCAGCAGGACCAACAAGGATTTTGCTGTGGAGCTGTTTTTT
CASRTNKDFAVELFF
>TRBJ1-2|TRBV6-2/TRBV6-3|.|TRBD1
TGTGCCAGCAGTCCGTCGGACAGGGGATTTTATGGCTACACCTTC
CASSPSDRGFYGYTF
>TRBJ2-7|TRBV4-3|.|.
TGCGCCAGCAGCCAAGCGGCGTTGGGGTACGAGCAGTACTTC
CASSQAALGYEQYF
>TRBJ1-5|TRBV12-3/TRBV12-4|few|.
TGTGCCAGCAGTTTCAGGGCAGTCAGCAATCAGCCCCAGCATTTT
CASSFRAVSNQPQHF
>TRBJ2-3|TRBV4-3|.|.
TGCGCCAGCAGCCAAGCTCTAGGCGCAGATACGCAGTATTTT
CASSQALGADTQYF
>TRBJ1-2|TRBV12-3/TRBV12-4|.|.
TGTGCCAGCAGTTTAGGGGTCGCAGGGATGTTCTATGGCTACACCTTC
CASSLGVAGMFYGYTF
>TRBJ2-3|TRBV29-1|few|.
TGCAGCGTTGATAAGTTTGGCGACCCCACAGATACGCAGTATTTT
CSVDKFGDPTDTQYF
>TRBJ2-1|TRBV2|.|.
TGTGCCAGCAGCCCGTGGCTTGACTCCTACAATGAGCAGTTCTTC
CASSPWLDSYNEQFF
>TRBJ1-1|TRBV7-9|.|.
TGTGCCAGCAGCCTTCCCAGGGATGGGGGGAACACTGAAGCTTTCTTT
CASSLPRDGGNTEAFF
>TRBJ2-7|TRBV28|.|.
TGTGCCAGCGTCGGGCCCTCCTACGAGCAGTACTTC
CASVGPSYEQYF
>TRBJ2-7|TRBV7-9|many|.
TGTGCCAGCAGTTTAGGGACGGACTCCTACGAGCAGTACTTC
CASSLGTDSYEQYF
>TRBJ1-1|TRBV7-9|few|TRBD1
TGTGCCAGCAGCTTAAGCCGACAGGGGGGATATGAAGCGGCTTTCTTT
CASSLSRQGGYEAAFF
>TRBJ1-2|TRBV4-3|.|TRBD1
TGCGCCAGCAGCCAAGTAGGAGGACAGGGTCGTCCTGGCTACACCTTC
CASSQVGGQGRPGYTF
>TRBJ2-5|TRBV27|few|.
TGTGCCAGCAGACGACTAGGAGTAGAGACCCAGTACTTC
CASRRLGVETQYF
>TRBJ2-3|TRBV20-1|.|TRBD2
TGCAGTGCCATGACTAGCGGGGGTCTTGGAGATACGCAGTATTTT
CSAMTSGGLGDTQYF
>TRBJ1-2|TRBV20-1|few|.
TGCAGTGCTTCCTCGGGAGCTCACTATGGCTACACCTTC
CSASSGAHYGYTF
>TRBJ1-2|TRBV7-3|.|.
TGTGCCAGCAGCTTAACGGCTGAAACTAACTATGGCTACACCTTC
CASSLTAETNYGYTF